Listed below are T cell receptor beta chains from one sample, sequenced in a study of graft-versus-host responses after intestinal transplantation. Method: immunoSEQ multiplex PCR; TCRdb's copy keeps in-frame clones and lacks some. The sample yields around 100,000 clones, roughly 84% seen once. These receptors' targets are unknown. The material sequenced was unstimulated CD4+ T cells sorted from spleen or lymph node cells, taken before transplant. The receptors shown here come from a human donor who was the organ donor for an intestinal transplant. The CDR3 runs from the conserved cysteine through the conserved F or W. The D gene is left open where the match is weak. Clone sizes are given selectively: once, few, many, or a class where the clone is expanded.

CDR3aa: CASSLLGFTEAFF
CDR3nt: TGCGCCAGCAGCTTGTTGGGGTTCACTGAAGCTTTCTTT
v_gene: TRBV5-1
abundance: -
j_gene: TRBJ1-1
d_gene: -

CDR3aa: CAWSRSGQGQPQHF
CDR3nt: TGTGCCTGGAGTCGATCAGGGCAGGGACAGCCCCAGCATTTT
v_gene: TRBV30
abundance: -
j_gene: TRBJ1-5
d_gene: -

CDR3aa: CAWNAGPRYEQYF
CDR3nt: TGTGCCTGGAACGCGGGCCCCCGATACGAGCAGTACTTC
v_gene: TRBV30
abundance: once
j_gene: TRBJ2-7
d_gene: -

CDR3aa: CASSKTGNTGELFF
CDR3nt: TGCGCCAGCAGCAAAACAGGGAACACCGGGGAGCTGTTTTTT
v_gene: TRBV4-1
abundance: -
j_gene: TRBJ2-2
d_gene: -

CDR3aa: CAISESPGAGYEQYF
CDR3nt: TGTGCCATCAGTGAGTCCCCCGGGGCGGGGTACGAGCAGTACTTC
v_gene: TRBV10-3
abundance: -
j_gene: TRBJ2-7
d_gene: -

CDR3aa: CASSLIPRGSEQYF
CDR3nt: TGTGCCAGCAGCTTAATCCCCAGGGGGTCAGAGCAGTACTTC
v_gene: TRBV7-2
abundance: few
j_gene: TRBJ2-7
d_gene: TRBD1

CDR3aa: CAWSLGYSSTEAFF
CDR3nt: TGTGCCTGGAGTCTAGGTTACAGCTCCACTGAAGCTTTCTTT
v_gene: TRBV30
abundance: -
j_gene: TRBJ1-1
d_gene: -

CDR3aa: CASSLGAFF
CDR3nt: TGTGCCAGCAGCTTGGGGGCTTTCTTT
v_gene: TRBV11-2
abundance: -
j_gene: TRBJ1-1
d_gene: -

CDR3aa: CASSSEKTGTGELFF
CDR3nt: TGTGCCAGCAGCTCCGAAAAGACAGGAACCGGGGAGCTGTTTTTT
v_gene: TRBV7-3
abundance: -
j_gene: TRBJ2-2
d_gene: -

CDR3aa: CASRGGTAKWSGTEAFF
CDR3nt: TGCGCCAGCAGGGGGGGGACAGCGAAATGGTCGGGCACTGAAGCTTTCTTT
v_gene: TRBV5-1
abundance: -
j_gene: TRBJ1-1
d_gene: TRBD1

CDR3aa: CASSIDGGGAYEQYF
CDR3nt: TGTGCCAGCAGTATAGACGGCGGGGGGGCCTACGAGCAGTACTTC
v_gene: TRBV7-2
abundance: -
j_gene: TRBJ2-7
d_gene: TRBD2

CDR3aa: CASSLGGGFSYEQYF
CDR3nt: TGCGCCAGCAGCTTGGGGGGGGGTTTCTCCTACGAGCAGTACTTC
v_gene: TRBV5-1
abundance: -
j_gene: TRBJ2-7
d_gene: TRBD2

CDR3aa: CASSEVGRATNEKLFF
CDR3nt: TGTGCCAGCAGTGAAGTAGGGAGGGCAACTAATGAAAAACTGTTTTTT
v_gene: TRBV2
abundance: -
j_gene: TRBJ1-4
d_gene: -

CDR3aa: CASSQEQAYTYEQYF
CDR3nt: TGTGCCAGCAGCCAAGAGCAGGCTTACACCTACGAGCAGTACTTC
v_gene: TRBV28
abundance: -
j_gene: TRBJ2-7
d_gene: -

CDR3aa: CAIRGQGTNTEAFF
CDR3nt: TGTGCCATCAGAGGACAGGGGACGAACACTGAAGCTTTCTTT
v_gene: TRBV10-3
abundance: once
j_gene: TRBJ1-1
d_gene: TRBD1

CDR3aa: CASSGSRVAYGYTF
CDR3nt: TGTGCCAGCAGCGGAAGCAGAGTAGCCTATGGCTACACCTTC
v_gene: TRBV28
abundance: -
j_gene: TRBJ1-2
d_gene: -

CDR3aa: CASSFRGRETQYF
CDR3nt: TGTGCCAGCAGTTTTAGGGGCCGGGAGACCCAGTACTTC
v_gene: TRBV28
abundance: once
j_gene: TRBJ2-5
d_gene: -

CDR3aa: CASSEGGTWSTDTQYF
CDR3nt: TGTGCCAGCAGTGAAGGGGGAACCTGGAGCACAGATACGCAGTATTTT
v_gene: TRBV2
abundance: -
j_gene: TRBJ2-3
d_gene: -

CDR3aa: CASSQRSRYNEQFF
CDR3nt: TGTGCCAGCAGTCAACGATCCCGCTACAATGAGCAGTTCTTC
v_gene: TRBV6-1
abundance: -
j_gene: TRBJ2-1
d_gene: -

CDR3aa: CASSRGGVLEETQYF
CDR3nt: TGTGCCAGTAGTCGCGGGGGGGTCTTGGAGGAGACCCAGTACTTC
v_gene: TRBV19
abundance: -
j_gene: TRBJ2-5
d_gene: TRBD2

CDR3aa: CASSLYGGTGGNTIYF
CDR3nt: TGTGCCAGCAGTCTCTATGGGGGGACGGGGGGAAACACCATATATTTT
v_gene: TRBV28
abundance: once
j_gene: TRBJ1-3
d_gene: -

CDR3aa: CASSAGTVAYEQYF
CDR3nt: TGTGCCAGCAGTGCCGGGACGGTTGCCTACGAGCAGTACTTC
v_gene: TRBV28
abundance: -
j_gene: TRBJ2-7
d_gene: -

CDR3aa: CASSHPVADTF
CDR3nt: TGTGCCAGCAGCCACCCCGTGGCCGACACCTTC
v_gene: TRBV6-6
abundance: -
j_gene: TRBJ1-2
d_gene: -

CDR3aa: CASSDTATGELFF
CDR3nt: TGTGCCAGCAGTGATACAGCTACCGGGGAGCTGTTTTTT
v_gene: TRBV2
abundance: -
j_gene: TRBJ2-2
d_gene: -

CDR3aa: CASSRTGRGYEQYF
CDR3nt: TGTGCCAGCAGCCGGACAGGGCGAGGGTACGAGCAGTACTTC
v_gene: TRBV7-2
abundance: once
j_gene: TRBJ2-7
d_gene: TRBD1

CDR3aa: CASRTYRTGELFF
CDR3nt: TGTGCCAGCAGAACCTACCGCACCGGGGAGCTGTTTTTT
v_gene: TRBV6-5
abundance: -
j_gene: TRBJ2-2
d_gene: -

CDR3aa: CASTRLAGRTDTQYF
CDR3nt: TGTGCCAGCACACGACTAGCGGGGCGCACAGATACGCAGTATTTT
v_gene: TRBV5-6
abundance: -
j_gene: TRBJ2-3
d_gene: TRBD2

CDR3aa: CASRSSNIQYF
CDR3nt: TGTGCCAGCAGGTCTAGCAACATTCAGTACTTC
v_gene: TRBV6-1
abundance: -
j_gene: TRBJ2-4
d_gene: -

CDR3aa: CASSPTGGSSPLHF
CDR3nt: TGTGCCAGCAGCCCCACAGGGGGCAGTTCACCCCTCCACTTT
v_gene: TRBV11-2
abundance: -
j_gene: TRBJ1-6
d_gene: TRBD1

CDR3aa: CASSVEAGAKLFF
CDR3nt: TGTGCCAGCAGCGTAGAGGCCGGGGCAAAACTGTTTTTT
v_gene: TRBV9
abundance: -
j_gene: TRBJ1-4
d_gene: -

CDR3aa: CASSRRGHEQYF
CDR3nt: TGTGCCAGCAGCCGCAGGGGACACGAGCAGTACTTC
v_gene: TRBV5-8
abundance: -
j_gene: TRBJ2-7
d_gene: -

CDR3aa: CASTLGAGAQTDTQYF
CDR3nt: TGTGCCAGCACCCTTGGAGCGGGGGCCCAAACAGATACGCAGTATTTT
v_gene: TRBV5-4
abundance: -
j_gene: TRBJ2-3
d_gene: TRBD2

CDR3aa: CASSLAQGLTQYF
CDR3nt: TGTGCCAGCAGCTTAGCGCAGGGGCTTACGCAGTATTTT
v_gene: TRBV7-8
abundance: -
j_gene: TRBJ2-3
d_gene: -

CDR3aa: CASSVQGRSTDTQYF
CDR3nt: TGTGCCAGCAGTGTACAGGGGCGTAGCACAGATACGCAGTATTTT
v_gene: TRBV6-1
abundance: -
j_gene: TRBJ2-3
d_gene: TRBD1

CDR3aa: CAWSAGWGIGSYTF
CDR3nt: TGTGCCTGGAGTGCCGGATGGGGGATCGGGAGCTACACCTTC
v_gene: TRBV30
abundance: once
j_gene: TRBJ1-2
d_gene: -

CDR3aa: CASSQGVLTHEQYF
CDR3nt: TGCGCCAGCAGCCAAGGTGTATTAACCCACGAGCAGTACTTC
v_gene: TRBV4-1
abundance: few
j_gene: TRBJ2-7
d_gene: -

CDR3aa: CASSQSMRDRMRGYTF
CDR3nt: TGCGCCAGCAGCCAGAGTATGAGGGATCGAATGCGCGGCTACACCTTC
v_gene: TRBV4-1
abundance: once
j_gene: TRBJ1-2
d_gene: -

CDR3aa: CASSPTKGQSYEQYF
CDR3nt: TGTGCCAGCTCACCTACAAAAGGACAGTCCTACGAGCAGTACTTC
v_gene: TRBV18
abundance: -
j_gene: TRBJ2-7
d_gene: -

CDR3aa: CASSSQGADGYTF
CDR3nt: TGCGCCAGCAGCTCTCAGGGAGCGGATGGCTACACCTTC
v_gene: TRBV5-1
abundance: -
j_gene: TRBJ1-2
d_gene: -

CDR3aa: CASSQQGGLSSSGNTIYF
CDR3nt: TGTGCCAGCAGTCAACAGGGGGGGCTCTCAAGCTCTGGAAACACCATATATTTT
v_gene: TRBV2
abundance: few
j_gene: TRBJ1-3
d_gene: TRBD1

CDR3aa: CASSFSTSLDESPLHF
CDR3nt: TGTGCCAGCAGCTTCTCCACGTCGCTCGATGAGTCACCCCTCCACTTT
v_gene: TRBV7-8
abundance: -
j_gene: TRBJ1-6
d_gene: -

CDR3aa: CASSIVGTGEQFF
CDR3nt: TGTGCCAGTAGTATAGTAGGGACAGGGGAGCAGTTCTTC
v_gene: TRBV19
abundance: -
j_gene: TRBJ2-1
d_gene: TRBD1

CDR3aa: CASSIGTDGETQYF
CDR3nt: TGTGCCAGTAGTATAGGGACGGACGGGGAGACCCAGTACTTC
v_gene: TRBV19
abundance: -
j_gene: TRBJ2-5
d_gene: -

CDR3aa: CAISGQSTNTEAFF
CDR3nt: TGTGCCATCAGTGGACAGTCGACGAACACTGAAGCTTTCTTT
v_gene: TRBV10-3
abundance: few
j_gene: TRBJ1-1
d_gene: -

CDR3aa: CASSYSRVRGETQYF
CDR3nt: TGTGCCAGCAGCTATTCTAGGGTACGAGGTGAGACCCAGTACTTC
v_gene: TRBV7-8
abundance: -
j_gene: TRBJ2-5
d_gene: -

CDR3aa: CASSQARGLAQHEQFF
CDR3nt: TGTGCCAGCAGCCAAGCCAGGGGACTAGCGCAGCATGAGCAGTTCTTC
v_gene: TRBV4-2
abundance: -
j_gene: TRBJ2-1
d_gene: TRBD2

CDR3aa: CASSARGEQFF
CDR3nt: TGTGCCAGCAGTGCTCGGGGGGAGCAGTTCTTC
v_gene: TRBV6-1
abundance: -
j_gene: TRBJ2-1
d_gene: -

CDR3aa: CASSPGRSYGYTF
CDR3nt: TGTGCCAGCAGCCCCGGGCGGTCCTATGGCTACACCTTC
v_gene: TRBV28
abundance: once
j_gene: TRBJ1-2
d_gene: -

CDR3aa: CASSLRTGWGTDTQYF
CDR3nt: TGTGCCAGCAGTTTAAGGACAGGGTGGGGCACAGATACGCAGTATTTT
v_gene: TRBV27
abundance: once
j_gene: TRBJ2-3
d_gene: TRBD1

CDR3aa: CASRAPAGTGSALGYGYTF
CDR3nt: TGTGCCAGCAGGGCACCGGCCGGGACAGGGAGCGCATTGGGGTATGGCTACACCTTC
v_gene: TRBV2
abundance: -
j_gene: TRBJ1-2
d_gene: TRBD1

CDR3aa: CASSLPSGAASVRAFF
CDR3nt: TGTGCCAGCAGCCTCCCCAGCGGGGCCGCTTCGGTGAGGGCTTTCTTT
v_gene: TRBV7-9
abundance: once
j_gene: TRBJ1-1
d_gene: -

CDR3aa: CASSDRQVYGYTF
CDR3nt: TGTGCCAGCAGTGATCGGCAGGTCTATGGCTACACCTTC
v_gene: TRBV6-1
abundance: -
j_gene: TRBJ1-2
d_gene: -

CDR3aa: CAITRAPGQGTGYGYTF
CDR3nt: TGTGCCATAACGAGGGCCCCGGGACAGGGGACCGGCTATGGCTACACCTTC
v_gene: TRBV28
abundance: -
j_gene: TRBJ1-2
d_gene: TRBD1

CDR3aa: CASSLNPAGYNYEQYF
CDR3nt: TGCGCCAGCAGCTTGAACCCCGCAGGATATAACTACGAGCAGTACTTC
v_gene: TRBV5-1
abundance: few
j_gene: TRBJ2-7
d_gene: -

CDR3aa: CASSPRTRSLSGNTIYF
CDR3nt: TGCGCCAGCAGCCCCCGGACGCGATCTCTCTCTGGAAACACCATATATTTT
v_gene: TRBV5-1
abundance: once
j_gene: TRBJ1-3
d_gene: -

CDR3aa: CASSSSGAGETQYF
CDR3nt: TGTGCCAGCAGCAGCTCGGGGGCGGGAGAGACCCAGTACTTC
v_gene: TRBV7-9
abundance: -
j_gene: TRBJ2-5
d_gene: -

CDR3aa: CASSQGVRLQETQYF
CDR3nt: TGCGCCAGCAGCCAAGGTGTACGGCTACAAGAGACCCAGTACTTC
v_gene: TRBV4-1
abundance: -
j_gene: TRBJ2-5
d_gene: -

CDR3aa: CASSSLNTDTQYF
CDR3nt: TGTGCCAGCAGTTCGCTCAACACAGATACGCAGTATTTT
v_gene: TRBV28
abundance: once
j_gene: TRBJ2-3
d_gene: -

CDR3aa: CASKRQDSNTEAFF
CDR3nt: TGCGCCAGCAAAAGACAAGACTCGAACACTGAAGCTTTCTTT
v_gene: TRBV5-1
abundance: -
j_gene: TRBJ1-1
d_gene: -

CDR3aa: CASSPDPASSNQPQHF
CDR3nt: TGTGCCAGCTCCCCTGACCCTGCCTCTAGCAATCAGCCCCAGCATTTT
v_gene: TRBV18
abundance: -
j_gene: TRBJ1-5
d_gene: -